Shown below are 17 T cell receptor beta chains from a single sample sequenced in a study of OX40 agonist ivuxolimab in advanced cancers. Libraries were prepared by immunoSEQ multiplex PCR; TCRdb keeps only in-frame clonotypes and omits some of them. The sample consists of more than 70,000 clones, 80% to 90% of them appearing once. The sequenced sample was CD4+ or CD8+ T cells sorted from blood, obtained in a trial of the OX40 agonist ivuxolimab. The receptor set was obtained from an adult with an advanced solid tumor such as melanoma, head and neck, liver or kidney cancer.

For this clone: Other DNA sequences in the same sample also yield this CDR3. This chain connects TRBV19 to TRBJ1-6; TRBD1 matches at 7 bases. The germline V gene encodes CDR1 LNHDA and CDR2 SQIVND (reference sequence). V shed 4 bases, J shed 8 bases, and the junction held 2 bases outside the gene matches. The CDR3 totals 13 residues. CDR3 in DNA: TGTGCCAGTAGTAGGGACAGTTATTCACCCCTCCACTTT. Translation gives CASSRDSYSPLHF.

The chain is built from TRBV27 and TRBJ1-5; D gene ambiguous. The CDR3 loop spans 18 amino acids. Germline assignment: CDR1 MNHEY and CDR2 SMNVEV (reference sequence). The V end was cut by 5 bases, the J end by 3 bases, with 23 bases between. CDR3 nucleotide sequence: TGTGCCAGCAGTAATGTATTTGAAGGCAGAAACCTCAATCAGCCCCAGCATTTT. This sequence encodes CASSNVFEGRNLNQPQHF.

The rearrangement uses TRBV5-1 and TRBJ2-7, with D uncertain. The CDR3 is 14 residues long. Trimming pared 4 bases from V and 0 bases from J, leaving 11 bases between. Germline V lookup: CDR1 SGHRS, CDR2 YFSETQ. CDR3 sequence reads: CASSPGRSSYEQYF. CDR3 bases: TGCGCCAGCAGCCCTGGACGTAGCTCCTACGAGCAGTACTTC.

The chain is built from TRBV27 and TRBJ2-1; 7 bases are shared with TRBD1. The CDR3 sequence is 18 residues long. The germline CDR1 and CDR2 sequences are MNHEY and SMNVEV (reference sequence). The V and J ends lost 3 bases and 1 base, in that order; junction bases with no gene match: 12. For the CDR3, the DNA is TGTGCCAGCAGTTTGGACGGGACAGCCAAATATTCCTACAATGAGCAGTTCTTC. Amino acids: CASSLDGTAKYSYNEQFF.

The CDR3 sequence is CSVSKGARNTGELFF. For the CDR3, the DNA is TGCAGCGTTTCCAAGGGGGCCCGGAACACCGGGGAGCTGTTTTTT. The gene calls are TRBV29-1 and TRBJ2-2, with 7 bases fitting TRBD1. Germline V gene sequence: CDR1 SQVTM, CDR2 ANQGSEA. The CDR3 consists of 15 residues. V trimming: 5 bases; J trimming: 1 base; junction bases outside the gene matches: 7.

V is TRBV2 and J is TRBJ2-2; TRBD1 matches at 9 bases. After removal of 5 bases from V and 8 bases from J, the junction contained 6 bases not matched to a gene. Germline lookup yields CDR1 SNHLY and CDR2 FYNNEI. The CDR3 extends over 14 amino acids. CDR3 nucleotides: TGTGCCAGCAGTTGGGACAGGGATACAGGGGAGCTGTTTTTT. This sequence encodes CASSWDRDTGELFF.

The CDR3 DNA is TGTGCCAGCAGCTTGGACCCTTCGCAAGAGACCCAGTACTTC. Encoded protein: CASSLDPSQETQYF. The V and J genes are TRBV5-5 and TRBJ2-5; D ambiguous. This CDR3 has 14 residues. The ends were cut back, 0 bases at V and 2 bases at J, with 8 bases in the middle. The germline gives CDR1 SGHKS, CDR2 YYEKEE (reference sequence).

The chain combines TRBV6-1 with TRBJ2-1; either TRBD1 or TRBD2 may fit D (5 bases each). CDR3 size: 14 residues. CDR1 is MNHNS and CDR2 is SASEGT in the germline V gene. The ends were cut back, 6 bases at V and 5 bases at J, with 14 bases in the middle. The CDR3 reads CASRGTITNNEQFF. DNA for the CDR3: TGTGCCAGCAGGGGGACCATCACTAACAATGAGCAGTTCTTC.

V and J are TRBV6-6 and TRBJ2-7; D not certain. The V gene lost 0 bases and the J gene lost 1 base, with 10 bases spanning the gap. Per germline, CDR1 MNHNY and CDR2 SVGAGI (reference sequence). The CDR3 has 15 residues. CDR3 sequence: CASSYSTVGSYEQYF. The CDR3 DNA sequence: TGTGCCAGCAGTTACTCGACCGTTGGATCCTACGAGCAGTACTTC.

The chain employs TRBV2 and TRBJ1-1; D is unresolved. From germline, CDR1 is SNHLY and CDR2 FYNNEI. V was trimmed by 2 bases and J by 0 bases, leaving 7 bases between them. This CDR3 region has 14 residues. The CDR3 loop is CASSERGVNTEAFF. CDR3 in DNA: TGTGCCAGCAGTGAACGTGGGGTGAACACTGAAGCTTTCTTT.

V gene TRBV5-4 combines with J gene TRBJ2-1; 8 bases fit TRBD2. CDR1 is SGHNT and CDR2 is YYREEE in the germline V gene (reference sequence). The CDR3 is 15 residues long. V lost 0 bases, J lost 5 bases, and 4 bases stayed unmatched. DNA for the CDR3: TGTGCCAGCAGCTTGGGCCAGCGGGGGAACAATGAGCAGTTCTTC. Amino acid sequence: CASSLGQRGNNEQFF.

This chain joins TRBV10-3 and TRBJ1-2; D is unclear. Germline values: CDR1 ENHRY, CDR2 SYGVKD. Trimming removed 3 bases at V and 0 bases at J, with 11 bases between. CDR3 length equals 15 residues. For the CDR3, the DNA is TGTGCCATCAGTGAAGGAAAGCCGTCTAACTATGGCTACACCTTC. Translation: CAISEGKPSNYGYTF.

The V and J genes are TRBV2 and TRBJ2-2; 8 bases match TRBD1. Germline V lookup: CDR1 SNHLY, CDR2 FYNNEI. V shed 3 bases, J shed 3 bases, and the junction held 0 bases outside the gene matches. CDR3 length: 14 residues. The CDR3 nucleotides read TGTGCCAGCAGTGACAGGGGGCACACCGGGGAGCTGTTTTTT. Protein product: CASSDRGHTGELFF.

This sequence joins TRBV5-4 and TRBJ1-1; 7 nucleotides match TRBD1. The germline V gene encodes CDR1 SGHNT and CDR2 YYREEE (reference sequence). The V and J ends lost 4 bases and 1 base, in that order; junction bases with no gene match: 7. This CDR3 region has 15 residues. CDR3 region: CASSPLRTGNTEAFF. The CDR3 nucleotides read TGTGCCAGCAGCCCTCTAAGGACAGGGAACACTGAAGCTTTCTTT.

V and J are TRBV30 and TRBJ1-4; D not certain. The germline V gene encodes CDR1 GTSNPN and CDR2 SVGIG (reference sequence). CDR3 length: 14 residues. Trimming removed 3 bases at V and 10 bases at J, with 18 bases between. DNA of the CDR3: TGTGCCTGGAGCCAGACAAGATCCTCCGGAAAACTGTTTTTT. This encodes CAWSQTRSSGKLFF.

The rearrangement uses TRBV9 and TRBJ2-2; D gene unclear. The V gene lost 6 bases and the J gene lost 2 bases, with 5 bases spanning the gap. The CDR3 runs to 12 residues. CDR1 is SGDLS, CDR2 YYNGEE, per germline. The chain's CDR3 is CASTLNTGELFF. CDR3 DNA sequence: TGTGCCAGCACCCTAAACACCGGGGAGCTGTTTTTT.

The chain uses TRBV7-8 and TRBJ1-3; D gene uncertain. The V gene lost 1 base and the J gene lost 0 bases, with 4 bases spanning the gap. Per the germline V gene, CDR1 is SGHVS and CDR2 is FQNEAQ. The CDR3 spans 14 residues. The CDR3 spells CASSLDRSGNTIYF. The CDR3 region has the DNA TGTGCCAGCAGCTTAGACCGCTCTGGAAACACCATATATTTT.